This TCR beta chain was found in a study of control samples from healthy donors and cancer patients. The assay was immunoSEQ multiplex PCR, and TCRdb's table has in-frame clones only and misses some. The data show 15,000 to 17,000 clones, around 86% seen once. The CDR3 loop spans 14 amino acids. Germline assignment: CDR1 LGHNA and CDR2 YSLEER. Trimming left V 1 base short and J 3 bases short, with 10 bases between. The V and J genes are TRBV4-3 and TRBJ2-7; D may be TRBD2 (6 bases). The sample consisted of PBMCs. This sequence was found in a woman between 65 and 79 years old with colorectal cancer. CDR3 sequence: CASSQVISGYEQYF. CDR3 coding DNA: TGCGCCAGCAGCCAAGTGATTAGCGGCTACGAGCAGTACTTC.